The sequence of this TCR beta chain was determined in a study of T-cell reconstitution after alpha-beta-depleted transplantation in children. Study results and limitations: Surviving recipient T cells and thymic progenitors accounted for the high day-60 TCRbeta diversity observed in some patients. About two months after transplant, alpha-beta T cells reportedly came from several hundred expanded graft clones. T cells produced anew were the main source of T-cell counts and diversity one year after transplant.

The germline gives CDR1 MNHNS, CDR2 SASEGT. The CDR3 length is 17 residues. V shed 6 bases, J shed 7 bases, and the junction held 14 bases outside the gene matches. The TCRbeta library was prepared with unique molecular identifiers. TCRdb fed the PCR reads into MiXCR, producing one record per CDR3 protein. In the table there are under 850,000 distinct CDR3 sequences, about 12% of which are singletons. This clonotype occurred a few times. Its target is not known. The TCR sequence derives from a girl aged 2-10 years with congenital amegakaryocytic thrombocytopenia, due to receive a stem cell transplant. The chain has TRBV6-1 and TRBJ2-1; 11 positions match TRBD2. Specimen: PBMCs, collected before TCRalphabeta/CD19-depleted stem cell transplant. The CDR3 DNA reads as TGTGCCAGCAGGCCACTAGCGGGAGAAGGGTTTGGTAATGAGCAGTTCTTC. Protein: CASRPLAGEGFGNEQFF.